The 16 T cell receptor beta chains below all came from one sample that was sequenced in a study of CD8+ T cells in alopecia areata. The pooled cutaneous lymph node cells were sorted using several markers (CD4, CD8alpha, NKG2D, NKG2ACE and others). Sequencing templates came from extracted RNA that was reverse transcribed into cDNA. TCRdb's table, derived via immunoSEQ multiplex PCR, lists solely in-frame clones and lacks some. This sample carries more than 250,000 clones and no singletons, and 1.2% goes to the top ten. The sample consisted of CD4+ T cells sorted from a lymph node. The receptors stem from a C3H/HeJ mouse with alopecia areata. Strain MHC haplotype: H2-k.

This clone was counted a few times. Gene names denote mouse genes. CDR3 DNA, as far as it was read: TGTGCCAGCGGGAGACAAGAACAAGAC. Translation gives CASGRQEQD. In full, the CDR3 reads CASGRQEQDTQYF. The chain is built from TRBV13-2 and TRBJ2-5; D remains ambiguous. The read halts 4 residues ahead of the CDR3 end, with the missing end drawn from the germline J gene. Trimming took off 5 bases at V and 3 bases at J, with 10 bases between the two ends. The germline V gene encodes CDR1 NNHNN and CDR2 SYGAGS (reference sequence). CDR3 length equals 13 residues.

Only a few counts were recorded for this clone. Genes and germline come from the mouse. The read finishes 4 residues shy of the CDR3 end, and the germline J gene is used to complete it. The chain links TRBV13-2 to TRBJ2-1, with D tentatively TRBD1 (6 bases). Deletions cut 5 bases from V and 3 bases from J, with 12 bases between. The CDR3 runs to 14 residues. Germline loops: CDR1 NNHNN, CDR2 SYGAGS (reference sequence). The part of the CDR3 DNA that was read is TGTGCCAGCGGGCACAGGGTTCCCTATGCT. It codes for CASGHRVPYA. The entire CDR3 protein reads CASGHRVPYAEQFF.

This clone has only a few counts. The genes are named according to mouse. Read data end 4 residues before the CDR3 end; the end is taken from the germline J gene. Other DNA variants within this sample encode the same CDR3. This chain uses TRBV13-2 with TRBJ2-2, with D possibly being TRBD1 (6 bases). V lost 5 bases and J 3 bases, leaving 11 bases between the germline ends. Germline loops: CDR1 NNHNN, CDR2 SYGAGS (reference sequence). The CDR3 consists of 14 residues. CDR3 DNA, as far as it was read: TGTGCCAGCGGCGTCAGGGGAGACACCGGG. This translates into CASGVRGDTG. The full-length CDR3 reads as CASGVRGDTGQLYF.

This clone has only a few counts. All gene names here are mouse names. The read ends 4 residues early relative to the CDR3; the germline J gene fills the gap. This rearrangement joins TRBV1 to TRBJ2-3, with D possibly being TRBD1 (5 bases). This CDR3 is 14 amino acids long. Germline assignment: CDR1 NSQYPW and CDR2 LRSPGD (reference sequence). The V gene lost 3 bases and the J gene lost 0 bases, with 7 bases spanning the gap. The CDR3 bases that were read are TGCACCTGCAGTGCCAGGGATAGTGCAGAA. This translates into CTCSARDSAE. The whole CDR3 is CTCSARDSAETLYF.

To note about this clone: Being one base from a much bigger clone, this may be a read error. The genes are named according to mouse. Other DNA variants within this sample encode the same CDR3. The CDR3 sequence is CASRQGANTEVFF. The sequenced CDR3 bases are TGTGCCAGCAGACAGGGTGCAAACACA. The chain carries TRBV13-3 and TRBJ1-1; a weak D match, TRBD1 (6 bases). The CDR3 end lies 4 residues beyond the end of the read and is filled in from the germline J gene. The CDR3 has 13 residues. Germline-derived CDR1 and CDR2 are NNHDY and SYVADS. Trimming cost V 5 bases and J 0 bases, with 8 bases left between them.

This clone came up a few times. Gene names denote mouse genes. The CDR3 goes on 4 residues after the read ends, and that part is filled in from the germline J gene. V usage is TRBV19 and J usage is TRBJ2-1, with 11 positions matching TRBD1. The germline gives CDR1 FNHDT, CDR2 SITEND (reference sequence). Trimming removed 1 base from V and 2 bases from J; junction bases left unmatched: 5. CDR3 length: 17 residues. The CDR3 protein is CASSILDRGRDYAEQFF. Partial CDR3 DNA: TGTGCCAGCAGTATATTGGACAGGGGGCGCGACTATGCT.

For this clone: The germline and genes are mouse ones. The read comes to an end 4 residues before the CDR3 does, leaving the germline J gene to fill in the end. This chain links TRBV13-1 with TRBJ2-3; TRBD1 matches 8 bases. The germline CDR1 and CDR2 sequences are NSHNY and SYGAGN. V was pared by 5 bases and J by 2 bases, with 7 bases of the junction left unmatched. There are 15 residues in the CDR3. The CDR3 loop is CASRRQGAFAETLYF. The DNA read from the CDR3 is TGTGCCAGCAGACGGCAGGGGGCTTTTGCAGAA.

This clone was seen a handful of times. Just one base apart from a much larger clone, this may be a read error. Mouse names are used for the genes. The read is 4 residues too short to cover the CDR3 end, so that end is filled in from the germline J gene. The chain employs TRBV1 and TRBJ2-5, with D maybe TRBD1 (6 bases). The CDR3 runs 13 residues. The V end was cut by 5 bases, the J end by 0 bases, with 6 bases between. Germline values: CDR1 NSQYPW, CDR2 LRSPGD (reference sequence). CDR3 protein: CTCSTGNQDTQYF. The sequenced part of the CDR3 DNA is TGCACCTGCAGTACAGGGAACCAAGAC.

As to this clone: Gene and germline names: mouse. The read halts 4 residues ahead of the CDR3 end, with the missing end drawn from the germline J gene. The chain recombines TRBV29 with TRBJ2-1; D call uncertain. The V and J ends lost 11 bases and 0 bases respectively, with 14 bases between them. This CDR3 is 14 amino acids long. CDR1 is MSHET and CDR2 is SYDVDS in the germline V gene. Incomplete CDR3 DNA: TGTGCTTTACCCCCAGATTATAACTATGCT. This encodes CALPPDYNYA. The full CDR3 protein reads CALPPDYNYAEQFF.

Notes on this clone: The genes are named according to mouse. Coverage ceases 4 residues before the CDR3 finishes, and the germline J gene fills in the end. The chain employs TRBV13-1 and TRBJ1-2; D call uncertain. The CDR3 sequence is 15 residues long. The ends were cut back, 0 bases at V and 0 bases at J, with 9 bases in the middle. Germline loops: CDR1 NSHNY, CDR2 SYGAGN. The CDR3 DNA, read in part, is TGTGCCAGCAGTGATGATAACAATGCAAACTCC. This sequence encodes CASSDDNNANS. The CDR3 reads in full as CASSDDNNANSDYTF.

The sample holds a few counts of this clone. Mouse germline and gene names are used. With the read ending 4 residues before the CDR3 end, the germline J gene is used to fill in that end. This chain joins TRBV13-1 and TRBJ1-2, with 8 bases matching TRBD1. V lost 0 bases, J lost 4 bases, and 8 bases stayed unmatched. Germline V gene sequence: CDR1 NSHNY, CDR2 SYGAGN. This CDR3 is built from 16 residues. The covered CDR3 bases are TGTGCCAGCAGTGATGCTACAGGGGGGGGAGGCTCC. The encoded protein is CASSDATGGGGS. The CDR3 as a whole reads CASSDATGGGGSDYTF.

A word on this clone: Gene names are mouse gene names. The read comes to an end 4 residues before the CDR3 does, leaving the germline J gene to fill in the end. V is TRBV31 and J is TRBJ1-1; a weak D match, TRBD1 (6 bases). Germline CDR1 is GKSSPN and CDR2 is SITVG. This CDR3 region has 12 residues. V was clipped by 4 bases and J by 0 bases, with 6 bases between them. Incomplete CDR3 DNA: TGTGCCTGGAACAGGGCAAACACA. Protein sequence: CAWNRANT. The full-length CDR3 reads as CAWNRANTEVFF. Variable domain in full (rest from reference TRBV31 and TRBJ1-1): AQTIHQWPVAEIKAVGSPLSLGCTIKGKSSPNLYWYWQATGGTLQQLFYSITVGQVESVVQLNLSASRPKDDQFILSTEKLLLSHSGFYLCAWNRANTEVFFGKGTRLTVV.

In this sample, this clone turned up a few times. Gene names denote mouse genes. The missing CDR3 end, 4 residues past where the read stops, is filled in from the germline J gene. This chain joins TRBV17 and TRBJ2-5; 12 bases are a match to TRBD2. V lost 5 bases to trimming and J lost 3 bases; unmatched junction nucleotides: 6. This CDR3 comprises 16 residues. The V gene's germline CDR1 is MNHDT and CDR2 YYDKIL. The covered CDR3 bases are TGTGCTAGCAGTGACTGGGGGGGCGCGGGGCAAGAC. The encoded protein is CASSDWGGAGQD. In full, the CDR3 is CASSDWGGAGQDTQYF. The full variable domain, with the rest looked up from reference TRBV17 and TRBJ2-5, is DTTVKQNPRYKLARVGKPVNLICSQTMNHDTMYWYQKKPNQAPKLLLFYYDKILNREADTFEKFQSSRPNNSFCSLYIGSAGLEYSAMYLCASSDWGGAGQDTQYFGPGTRLLVL.

With regard to this clone: Gene names follow the mouse nomenclature. The CDR3 goes on 4 residues after the read ends, and that part is filled in from the germline J gene. Additional DNA sequences in this sample encode the identical CDR3. The chain employs TRBV13-3 and TRBJ2-3, with 9 nucleotides matching TRBD2. Germline loops: CDR1 NNHDY, CDR2 SYVADS. V was pared by 2 bases and J by 0 bases, with 1 base of the junction left unmatched. CDR3 length equals 15 residues. The CDR3 DNA, read in part, is TGTGCCAGCAGTGAGGGACTGGGTAGTGCAGAA. It specifies CASSEGLGSAE. The CDR3 in its entirety is CASSEGLGSAETLYF.

In the case of this clone: Gene names are the mouse ones. The read terminates 4 residues before the CDR3 end, so the remaining end is supplied by the germline J gene. This sequence joins TRBV19 and TRBJ2-1; maybe TRBD1 (6 bases). Germline CDR1 reads FNHDT; CDR2 reads SITEND (reference sequence). The CDR3 runs to 14 residues. With 3 bases removed from V and 4 bases from J, the gap between germline ends came to 11 bases. The CDR3 here is CASSTGTKYAEQFF. The covered CDR3 bases are TGTGCCAGCAGTACCGGGACAAAGTATGCT.

A note on this clone: The genes are named according to mouse. The CDR3 end lies 4 residues beyond the end of the read and is filled in from the germline J gene. V usage is TRBV13-3 and J usage is TRBJ2-1; 8 bases map to TRBD2. CDR1 is NNHDY and CDR2 is SYVADS in the germline V gene. The V gene end was trimmed by 1 base and the J gene end by 0 bases; junction bases not matched to a gene: 6. The CDR3 covers 17 residues. CDR3 DNA (partial): TGTGCCAGCAGTGATTTCCTGGGGGGCCCTAACTATGCT. It encodes CASSDFLGGPNYA. The complete CDR3 protein is CASSDFLGGPNYAEQFF.